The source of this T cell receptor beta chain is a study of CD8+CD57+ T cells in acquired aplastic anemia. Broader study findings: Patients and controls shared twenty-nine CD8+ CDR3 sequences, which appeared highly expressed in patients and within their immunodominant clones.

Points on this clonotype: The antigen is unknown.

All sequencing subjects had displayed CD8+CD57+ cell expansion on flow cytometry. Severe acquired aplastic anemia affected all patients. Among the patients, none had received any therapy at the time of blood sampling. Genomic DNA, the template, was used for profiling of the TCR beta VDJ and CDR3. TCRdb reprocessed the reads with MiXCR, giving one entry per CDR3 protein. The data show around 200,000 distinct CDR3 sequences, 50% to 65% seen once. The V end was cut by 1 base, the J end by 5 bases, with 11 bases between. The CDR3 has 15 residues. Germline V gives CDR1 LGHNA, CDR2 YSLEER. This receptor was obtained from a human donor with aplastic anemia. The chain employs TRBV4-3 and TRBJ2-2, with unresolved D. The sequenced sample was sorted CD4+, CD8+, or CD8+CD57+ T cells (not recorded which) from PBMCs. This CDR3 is CASSQGVRETGELFF. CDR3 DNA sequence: TGCGCCAGCAGCCAAGGGGTTCGCGAGACCGGGGAGCTGTTTTTT.